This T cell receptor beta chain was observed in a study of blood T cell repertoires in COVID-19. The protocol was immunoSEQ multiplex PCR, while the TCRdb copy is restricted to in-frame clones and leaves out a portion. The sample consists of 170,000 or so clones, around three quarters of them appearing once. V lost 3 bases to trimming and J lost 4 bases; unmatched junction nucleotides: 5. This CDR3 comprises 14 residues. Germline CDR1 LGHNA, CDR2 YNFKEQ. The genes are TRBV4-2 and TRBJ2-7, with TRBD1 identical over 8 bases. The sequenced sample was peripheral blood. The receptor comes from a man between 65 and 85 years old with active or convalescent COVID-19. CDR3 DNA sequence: TGTGCCAGCAGCCAGACCCGGGACAGGTACGAGCAGTACTTC. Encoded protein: CASSQTRDRYEQYF.